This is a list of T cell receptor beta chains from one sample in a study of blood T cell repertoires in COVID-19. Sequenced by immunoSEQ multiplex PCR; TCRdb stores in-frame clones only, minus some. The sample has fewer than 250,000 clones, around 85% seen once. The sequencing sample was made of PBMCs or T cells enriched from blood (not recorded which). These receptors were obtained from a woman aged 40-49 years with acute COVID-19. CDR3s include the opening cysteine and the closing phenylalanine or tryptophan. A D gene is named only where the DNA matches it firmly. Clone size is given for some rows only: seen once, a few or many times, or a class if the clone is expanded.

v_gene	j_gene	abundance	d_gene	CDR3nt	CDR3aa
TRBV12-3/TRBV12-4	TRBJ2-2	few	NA	TGTGCCAGCAGGGGCCTAGCGCCCGGGGAGCTGTTTTTT	CASRGLAPGELFF
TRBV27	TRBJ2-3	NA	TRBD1	TGTGCCAGCAGCCCCTGGACCACGACAGGGACAGATACGCAGTATTTT	CASSPWTTTGTDTQYF
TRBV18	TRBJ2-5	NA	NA	TGTGCCAGCTCACCTGGGCTCCAAGAGACCCAGTACTTC	CASSPGLQETQYF
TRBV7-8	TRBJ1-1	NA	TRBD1	TGTGCCAGCAGCGCTAACAGGGGGGGGAACACTGAAGCTTTCTTT	CASSANRGGNTEAFF
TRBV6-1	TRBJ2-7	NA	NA	TGTGCCAGCAGTGAAGCACTGGGGCACGAGCAGTACTTC	CASSEALGHEQYF
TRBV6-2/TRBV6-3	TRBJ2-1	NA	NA	TGTGCCAGCAGTTCCCACGGGACAAATCGATTTGAGCAGTTCTTC	CASSSHGTNRFEQFF
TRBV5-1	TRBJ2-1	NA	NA	TGCGCCAGCAGCTTGGGTGCTCTCAGCTCCTACAATGAGCAGTTCTTC	CASSLGALSSYNEQFF
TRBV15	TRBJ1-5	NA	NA	TGTGCCACCAGCAGAGATCTAAATCAGCCCCAGCATTTT	CATSRDLNQPQHF
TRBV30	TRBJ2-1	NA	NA	TGTGCCTGGAGTGTGGGCAGCTACAATGAGCAGTTCTTC	CAWSVGSYNEQFF
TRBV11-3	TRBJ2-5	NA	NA	TGTGCCAGCAGCCCGAGGGCTCTAGGGGAGACCCAGTACTTC	CASSPRALGETQYF
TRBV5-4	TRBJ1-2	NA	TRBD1	TGTGCCAGCAGCAACCGGGACAGGGATGTAGCTAACTATGGCTACACCTTC	CASSNRDRDVANYGYTF
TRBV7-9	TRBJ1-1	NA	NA	TGTGCCAGCAGCTTAAAAGGGAGAGGGTTGGACACTGAAGCTTTCTTT	CASSLKGRGLDTEAFF
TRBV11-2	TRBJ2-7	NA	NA	TGTGCCAGCAGCCCTATGGCAGGGAACTACGAGCAGTACTTC	CASSPMAGNYEQYF
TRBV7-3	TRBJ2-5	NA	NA	TGTGCCAGCACCTTTATTGGTTTATTGGGCTTCGACAGAGAAGAGACCCAGTACTTC	CASTFIGLLGFDREETQYF
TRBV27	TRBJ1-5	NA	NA	TGTGCCAGCAGTTTATCTAGAACAGGGTTTAGCAATCAGCCCCAGCATTTT	CASSLSRTGFSNQPQHF
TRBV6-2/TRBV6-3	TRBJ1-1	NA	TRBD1	TGTGCCAGCAGTTACTCGGGTCGGACAGGGGTTAACACTGAAGCTTTCTTT	CASSYSGRTGVNTEAFF
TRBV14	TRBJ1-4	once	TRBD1	TGTGCCAGCAGCCTCGGACAGGGAGCTAATGAAAAACTGTTTTTT	CASSLGQGANEKLFF
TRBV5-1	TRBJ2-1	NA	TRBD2	TGCGCCAGCAGCCCTGGTGGACTAGCGGGAGTGGGTTACAATGAGCAGTTCTTC	CASSPGGLAGVGYNEQFF
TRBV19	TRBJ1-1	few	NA	TGTGCCAGTAGTATTGTTACAGGTAATCGAAAAGCTTTCTTT	CASSIVTGNRKAFF
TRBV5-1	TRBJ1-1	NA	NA	TGCGCCAGCAGACCTATCGGAGAGGTGAAAAACACTGAAGCTTTCTTT	CASRPIGEVKNTEAFF
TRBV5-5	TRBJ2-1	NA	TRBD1	TGTGCCAGCAGCTTCCACCCGGGACAGGGGTCAAGGAATGAGCAGTTCTTC	CASSFHPGQGSRNEQFF
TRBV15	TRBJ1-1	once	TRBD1	TGTGCCACCAGCACGAACAGGGGGAGCACTGAAGCTTTCTTT	CATSTNRGSTEAFF